The source of this T cell receptor beta chain is a study of T cell responses to AZD1222 COVID-19 vaccine. Study-level background: The analysis combined second doses at about 4 or about 12 weeks.

Study outcomes and limitations: Researchers report vaccine-associated CD4 TCRs spanning spike, with dominance at 160-218 and 743-854. A mostly white British donor set with more females was recruited, and clonal diversity was possibly underestimated. Spike-specific TCR depth and breadth grew after two AZD1222 doses.

Using immunoSEQ multiplex PCR, the repertoire was profiled, and TCRdb retains in-frame clones only, with some absent. Of about 78,000 clones in the sample, roughly 90% were seen once. Germline V gives CDR1 LGHNA, CDR2 YNFKEQ. V was cut by 4 bases and J by 0 bases, with 10 bases left in between. This CDR3 has 15 residues. Points on this clone: What it recognizes is unknown.

Here the sequenced sample was peripheral blood, taken on day 0 of AZD1222 vaccination. The TCR comes from an adult in good health. The rearrangement links TRBV4-2 to TRBJ1-5; D is unclear. This CDR3 is CASSPFADSNQPQHF. Written as DNA, the CDR3 is TGTGCCAGCAGCCCCTTTGCTGATAGCAATCAGCCCCAGCATTTT.